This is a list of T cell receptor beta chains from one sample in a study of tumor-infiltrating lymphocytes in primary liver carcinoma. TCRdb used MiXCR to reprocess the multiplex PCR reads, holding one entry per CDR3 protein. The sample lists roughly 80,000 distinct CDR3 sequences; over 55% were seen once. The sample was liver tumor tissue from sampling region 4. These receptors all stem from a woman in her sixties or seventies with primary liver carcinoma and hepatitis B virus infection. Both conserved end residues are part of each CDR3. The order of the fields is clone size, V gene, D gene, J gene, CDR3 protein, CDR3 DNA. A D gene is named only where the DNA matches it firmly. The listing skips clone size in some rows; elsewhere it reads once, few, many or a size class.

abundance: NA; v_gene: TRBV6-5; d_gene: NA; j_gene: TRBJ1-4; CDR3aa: CVSRAGSASFEKLFF; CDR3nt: TGTGTCAGCAGGGCAGGGTCCGCGTCGTTTGAAAAACTGTTTTTT
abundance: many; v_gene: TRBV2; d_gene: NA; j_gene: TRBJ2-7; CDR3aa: CASSDLGLFDEQYF; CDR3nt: TGTGCCAGCAGTGACCTGGGGTTATTCGACGAGCAGTACTTC
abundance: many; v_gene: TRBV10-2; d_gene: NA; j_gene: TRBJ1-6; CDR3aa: CASTSTGSPLHF; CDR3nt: TGCGCCAGCACCTCGACGGGTTCACCCCTCCACTTT
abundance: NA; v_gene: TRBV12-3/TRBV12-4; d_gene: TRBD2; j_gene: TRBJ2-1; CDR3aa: CTSSLLGAGGGDEQFF; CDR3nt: TGTACCAGCAGTTTATTAGGTGCGGGAGGAGGGGATGAGCAGTTCTTC
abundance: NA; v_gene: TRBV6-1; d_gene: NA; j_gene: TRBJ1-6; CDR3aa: CASRRGRNNSPLRF; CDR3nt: TGTGCCAGCAGAAGGGGCAGGAATAATTCACCCCTCCGCTTT
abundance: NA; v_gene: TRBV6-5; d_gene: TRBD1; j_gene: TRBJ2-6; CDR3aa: CASSYPLQGAPSGANVLTF; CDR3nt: TGTGCCAGCAGTTATCCTCTACAGGGGGCCCCCTCGGGGGCCAACGTCCTGACTTTC
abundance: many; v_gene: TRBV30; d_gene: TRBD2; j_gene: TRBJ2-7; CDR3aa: CAWSVGLASYLGDEQYF; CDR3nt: TGTGCCTGGAGTGTGGGACTAGCGTCTTATTTAGGGGACGAGCAGTACTTC
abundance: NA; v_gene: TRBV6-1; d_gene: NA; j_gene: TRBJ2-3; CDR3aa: CASSEEQGGTQYF; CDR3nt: TGTGCCAGCAGTGAAGAACAGGGTGGGACGCAGTATTTT
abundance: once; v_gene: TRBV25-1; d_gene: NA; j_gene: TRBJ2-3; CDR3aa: CASNEYGGGSDTQYF; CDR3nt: TGTGCCAGCAATGAATATGGGGGGGGCTCAGATACGCAGTATTTT
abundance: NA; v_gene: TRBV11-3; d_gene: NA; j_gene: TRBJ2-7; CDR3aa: CASSFSPRDGNEQYF; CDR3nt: TGTGCCAGCAGCTTCTCTCCCCGGGACGGCAACGAACAGTACTTC
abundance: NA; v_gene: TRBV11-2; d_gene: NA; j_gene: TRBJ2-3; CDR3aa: CASSPGRAGPDTQHF; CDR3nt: TGTGCCAGCAGCCCTGGACGAGCGGGCCCAGATACGCAGCACTTT
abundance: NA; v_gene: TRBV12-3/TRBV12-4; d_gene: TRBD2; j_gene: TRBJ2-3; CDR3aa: CVCSGVGPGRAYMQYF; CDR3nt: TGTGTCTGCAGTGGCGTAGGGCCAGGGAGGGCCTACATGCAGTATTTT
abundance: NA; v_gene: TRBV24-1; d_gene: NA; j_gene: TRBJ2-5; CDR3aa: CATSDRQAHQDTQYF; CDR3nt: TGTGCTACCAGTGATCGGCAGGCGCACCAAGATACCCAGTACTTC
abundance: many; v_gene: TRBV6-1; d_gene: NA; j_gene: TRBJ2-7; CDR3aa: CASSAYRGGSYEQYF; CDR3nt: TGTGCCAGCAGTGCGTACAGGGGGGGAAGCTACGAGCAGTACTTC
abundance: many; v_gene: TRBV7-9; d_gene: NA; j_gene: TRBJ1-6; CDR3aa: CASSWGRDSPLHF; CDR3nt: TGTGCCAGCAGCTGGGGCAGGGATTCACCCCTCCACTTT
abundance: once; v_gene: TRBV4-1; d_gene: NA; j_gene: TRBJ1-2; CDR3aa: CASSRDIRSPGGGYTF; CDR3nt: TGCGCCAGTAGCCGAGATATCAGGAGCCCAGGTGGTGGCTACACCTTC
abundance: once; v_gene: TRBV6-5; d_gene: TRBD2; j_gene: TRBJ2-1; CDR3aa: CDSTPPTGGLEQFF; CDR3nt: TGTGACAGCACCCCCCCTACGGGAGGACTCGAACAGTTCTTC
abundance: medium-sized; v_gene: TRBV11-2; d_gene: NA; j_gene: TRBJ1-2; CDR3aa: CASSLEPTNYGYTF; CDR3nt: TGTGCCAGCAGCTTAGAGCCTACTAACTATGGCTACACCTTC
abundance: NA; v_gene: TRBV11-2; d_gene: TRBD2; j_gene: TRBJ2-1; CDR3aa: CASSLSVLAANYNEQFF; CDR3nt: TGTGCCAGCAGCTTAAGTGTACTAGCGGCTAACTACAATGAACAGTTCTTC
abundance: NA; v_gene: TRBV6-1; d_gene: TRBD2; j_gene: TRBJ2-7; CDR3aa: CTSSGGTSGYEQCF; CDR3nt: TGTACCAGCAGTGGGGGGACTAGCGGTTACGAGCAGTGCTTC
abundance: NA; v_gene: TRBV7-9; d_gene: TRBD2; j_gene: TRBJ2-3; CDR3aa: CARSLTNGRADTQYF; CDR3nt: TGTGCCCGCAGCCTGACTAACGGGAGGGCAGATACGCAGTATTTT
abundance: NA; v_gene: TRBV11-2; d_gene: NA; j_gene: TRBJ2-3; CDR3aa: CASSLGRGDPHYF; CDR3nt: TGTGCCAGCAGCTTAGGTCGAGGAGATCCGCACTATTTT
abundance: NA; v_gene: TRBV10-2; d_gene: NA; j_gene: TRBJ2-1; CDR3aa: CASSAITAAYGEQFF; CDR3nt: TGCGCCAGCAGTGCGATAACAGCTGCCTATGGTGAGCAATTCTTC
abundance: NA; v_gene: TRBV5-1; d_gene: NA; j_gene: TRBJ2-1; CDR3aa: CASSLGDWFNEHFF; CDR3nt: TGCGCCAGCAGTTTGGGGGACTGGTTCAATGAGCACTTCTTC
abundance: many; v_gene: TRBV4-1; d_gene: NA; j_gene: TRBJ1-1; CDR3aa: CASSPQVMNTEAFF; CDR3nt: TGCGCCAGCAGCCCACAGGTCATGAACACTGAAGCTTTCTTT
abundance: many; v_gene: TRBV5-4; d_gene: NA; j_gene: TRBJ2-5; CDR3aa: CASSLGGTLQETQYF; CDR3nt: TGTGCCAGCAGCTTGGGGGGAACCCTTCAAGAGACCCAGTACTTC
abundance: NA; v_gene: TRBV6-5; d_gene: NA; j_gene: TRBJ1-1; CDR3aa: CASSYVLGITEVFF; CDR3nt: TGCGCCAGCAGTTACGTCCTAGGGATTACTGAAGTTTTCTTT
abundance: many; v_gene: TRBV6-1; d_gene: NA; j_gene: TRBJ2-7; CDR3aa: CASSEAQGPYEQYF; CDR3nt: TGTGCCAGCAGTGAAGCGCAGGGTCCCTACGAGCAGTACTTC